Listed below are T cell receptor beta chains from one sample, sequenced in a study of regulatory T cells in long-lasting Graves disease. In TCRdb, the multiplex PCR reads were re-called with MiXCR into one record per CDR3 protein. The table shows roughly 490,000 distinct CDR3 sequences, with less than 25% occurring only once. This specimen consisted of peripheral blood mononuclear cells (PBMCs), obtained when the disease was refractory, from a patient treated with antithyroid drugs. The receptors derive from a female donor with Graves disease. CDR3s include the opening cysteine and the closing phenylalanine or tryptophan. Fields, in order: V gene, clone size, J gene, D gene, CDR3 DNA, CDR3 protein. A D gene is named only where the DNA matches it firmly. For some rows the clone size is stated as once, few or many, or as a class when expanded; others skip it.

V gene: TRBV20-1
clone size: few
J gene: TRBJ1-2
D gene: -
CDR3 DNA: TGCAGTGCTAGACCCAGGGTCCCCTATGGCTACACCTTC
CDR3 protein: CSARPRVPYGYTF

V gene: TRBV15
clone size: -
J gene: TRBJ2-2
D gene: -
CDR3 DNA: TGTGCCACCAGCAGAGATTACGCGGCTACCGGGGAGCTGTTTTTT
CDR3 protein: CATSRDYAATGELFF

V gene: TRBV11-2
clone size: -
J gene: TRBJ1-1
D gene: TRBD1
CDR3 DNA: TGTGCCAGCAGCTTAGGTTGGCGGGACAGGGAGGGTAGGGCTTTCTTT
CDR3 protein: CASSLGWRDREGRAFF

V gene: TRBV29-1
clone size: many
J gene: TRBJ1-2
D gene: -
CDR3 DNA: TGCAGCGTTGATGGGGGTAACTATGGCTACACCTTC
CDR3 protein: CSVDGGNYGYTF

V gene: TRBV2
clone size: many
J gene: TRBJ1-3
D gene: TRBD1
CDR3 DNA: TGTGCCAGCAGTTATGGGACAGCCTCTGGAAACACCATATATTTT
CDR3 protein: CASSYGTASGNTIYF

V gene: TRBV4-2
clone size: few
J gene: TRBJ2-5
D gene: -
CDR3 DNA: TGTGCCAGCAGCCAAGGGGGCGTGGCTGGGGAGACCCAGTACTTC
CDR3 protein: CASSQGGVAGETQYF

V gene: TRBV7-2
clone size: many
J gene: TRBJ2-5
D gene: -
CDR3 DNA: TGTGCCAGCAGCTTACTAGTCAGAGAGACCCAGTACTTC
CDR3 protein: CASSLLVRETQYF

V gene: TRBV7-2
clone size: few
J gene: TRBJ1-2
D gene: -
CDR3 DNA: TGTGCCAGCAGCTTTATTGGGAGTAACTATGGCTACACCTTC
CDR3 protein: CASSFIGSNYGYTF

V gene: TRBV12-3/TRBV12-4
clone size: few
J gene: TRBJ2-2
D gene: TRBD1
CDR3 DNA: TGTGCCAGCAGCCTAAACAGGGGTGGTACCGGGGAGCTGTTTTTT
CDR3 protein: CASSLNRGGTGELFF

V gene: TRBV19
clone size: -
J gene: TRBJ1-4
D gene: -
CDR3 DNA: TGTGCCAGTAGTATGGGGACGGATGCAACTAATGAAAAACTGTTTTTT
CDR3 protein: CASSMGTDATNEKLFF

V gene: TRBV28
clone size: many
J gene: TRBJ1-2
D gene: TRBD1
CDR3 DNA: TGTGCCAGCAGTTCTACAGGGGAGTATGGCTACACCTTC
CDR3 protein: CASSSTGEYGYTF

V gene: TRBV30
clone size: -
J gene: TRBJ2-2
D gene: TRBD1
CDR3 DNA: TGTGCCTGGAGTAGACAGGGAAGAAGGGGCGGGGAGCTGTTTTTT
CDR3 protein: CAWSRQGRRGGELFF

V gene: TRBV20-1
clone size: few
J gene: TRBJ2-7
D gene: -
CDR3 DNA: TGCAGTGCCCCTCGAGGGAGAGGATCCTACGAGCAGTACTTC
CDR3 protein: CSAPRGRGSYEQYF